Described below is a single T cell receptor beta chain sequence and its context. This specimen belongs to a study of blood T cell repertoires in COVID-19. In the authors' methods: Estimated nucleated cell counts came from reference gene primer amplification. Sequenced by immunoSEQ multiplex PCR; TCRdb stores in-frame clones only, minus some. That table furnishes V, J and clone size, whereas the DNA furnished D and trimming. Found here are approximately 180,000 clones, more than 75% of them singletons; the top ten hold around a sixth. Germline values: CDR1 MGHRA, CDR2 YSYEKL. J was trimmed by 0 bases and V by 3 bases; bases with no gene match: 5. The CDR3 is 16 amino acids. Seattle's cohort entered during active infection and was followed longitudinally.

This chain joins TRBV4-1 and TRBJ2-4, with 7 bases fitting TRBD1. Sequencing was performed on peripheral blood. The sequence derives from a person between 65 and 79 years old with COVID-19, enrolled during active disease. The CDR3 DNA follows: TGCGCCAGCAGCCACGGGGACAGCCGAGCCAAAAACATTCAGTACTTC. It translates to CASSHGDSRAKNIQYF.